This T cell receptor beta chain was captured by sequencing in a study of cytomegalovirus exposure and HLA in healthy donors. The PCR used 60 Vbeta and 13 Jbeta primers. Only in-frame clones appear in the TCRdb table, and some are missing; sequencing was by immunoSEQ multiplex PCR. The sample comprises fewer than 200,000 clones, roughly 68% of which are singletons, and approximately 1.8% rests with the top ten. The CDR3 is made up of 15 amino acids. Germline V gene data show CDR1 as GTSNPN and CDR2 as SVGIG (reference sequence). V lost 8 bases and J 5 bases, leaving 24 bases between the germline ends.

The chain is built from TRBV30 and TRBJ1-1, with TRBD1 as a possible D gene (6 bases). This TCR derives from a woman in her twenties or thirties in good health and CMV-seronegative. Sequencing was performed on PBMCs. This CDR3 is CAGRQVRAFGTEAFF. The CDR3 DNA reads TGTGCCGGGCGACAGGTCCGGGCTTTTGGTACTGAAGCTTTCTTT.